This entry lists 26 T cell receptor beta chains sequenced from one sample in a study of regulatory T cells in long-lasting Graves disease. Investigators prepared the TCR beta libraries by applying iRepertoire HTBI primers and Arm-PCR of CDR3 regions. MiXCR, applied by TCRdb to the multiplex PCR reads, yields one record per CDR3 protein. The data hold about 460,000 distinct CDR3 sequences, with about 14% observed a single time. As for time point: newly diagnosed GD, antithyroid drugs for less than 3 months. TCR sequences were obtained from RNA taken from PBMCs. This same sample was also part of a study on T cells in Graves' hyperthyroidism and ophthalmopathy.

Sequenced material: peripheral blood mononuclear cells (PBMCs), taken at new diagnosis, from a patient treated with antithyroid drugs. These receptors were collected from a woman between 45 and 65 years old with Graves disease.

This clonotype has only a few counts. The CDR3 DNA sequence: TGTGCCAGCAGCGTGGGACAGGTCCCAGAGGAGGGCTACACCTTC. It yields the protein CASSVGQVPEEGYTF. J is TRBJ1-2 and V is TRBV7-9, with TRBD1 identical over 8 bases. CDR1 SEHNR and CDR2 FQNEAQ come from the germline V gene (reference sequence). This CDR3 has 15 residues. The V segment lost 5 bases and the J segment 8 bases; nucleotides outside the gene matches: 13.

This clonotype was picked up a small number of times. The CDR3 region is CASSYSKAQTSGRAGKQETQYF. CDR3 nucleotide sequence: TGTGCCAGCAGTTACTCGAAAGCCCAGACTAGCGGGAGGGCTGGGAAACAAGAGACCCAGTACTTC. This chain uses TRBV6-2 or TRBV6-3 with TRBJ2-5; 14 bases fit TRBD2. Germline V gives CDR1 MNHEY, CDR2 SVGEGT. The V and J ends lost 0 bases and 2 bases, in that order; junction bases with no gene match: 17. The CDR3 runs 22 residues.

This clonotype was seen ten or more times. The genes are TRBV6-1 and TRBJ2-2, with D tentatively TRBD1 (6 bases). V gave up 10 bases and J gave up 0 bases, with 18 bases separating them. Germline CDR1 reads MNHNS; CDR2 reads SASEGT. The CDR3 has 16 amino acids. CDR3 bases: TGTGCCAACAGGGTGGCCGACCCAACGAACACCGGGGAGCTGTTTTTT. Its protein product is CANRVADPTNTGELFF.

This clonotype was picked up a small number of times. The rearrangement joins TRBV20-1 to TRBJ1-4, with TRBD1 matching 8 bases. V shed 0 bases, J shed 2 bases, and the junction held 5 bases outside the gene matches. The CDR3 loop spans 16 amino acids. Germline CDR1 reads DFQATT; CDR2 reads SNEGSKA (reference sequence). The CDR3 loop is CSARDPTGDTNEKLFF. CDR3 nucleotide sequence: TGCAGTGCTAGAGATCCGACAGGGGATACTAATGAAAAACTGTTTTTT.

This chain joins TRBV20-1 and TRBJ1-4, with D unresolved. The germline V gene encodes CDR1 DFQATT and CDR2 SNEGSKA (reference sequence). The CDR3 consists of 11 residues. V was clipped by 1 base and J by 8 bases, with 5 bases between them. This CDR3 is CSARVGEKLFF. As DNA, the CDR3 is TGCAGTGCTAGAGTAGGGGAAAAACTGTTTTTT.

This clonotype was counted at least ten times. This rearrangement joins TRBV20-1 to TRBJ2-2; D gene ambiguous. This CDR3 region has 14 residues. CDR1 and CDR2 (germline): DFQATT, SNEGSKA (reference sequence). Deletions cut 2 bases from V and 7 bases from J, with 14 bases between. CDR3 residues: CSARRVAGSGELFF. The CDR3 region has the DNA TGCAGTGCTAGAAGGGTAGCAGGAAGCGGGGAGCTGTTTTTT.

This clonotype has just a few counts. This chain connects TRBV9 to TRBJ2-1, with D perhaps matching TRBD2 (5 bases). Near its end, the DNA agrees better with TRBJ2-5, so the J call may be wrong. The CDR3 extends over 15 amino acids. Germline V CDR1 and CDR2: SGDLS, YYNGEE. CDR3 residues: CASSVDEGVRETQYF. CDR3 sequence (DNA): TGTGCCAGCAGCGTAGACGAGGGAGTAAGGGAGACCCAGTACTTC.

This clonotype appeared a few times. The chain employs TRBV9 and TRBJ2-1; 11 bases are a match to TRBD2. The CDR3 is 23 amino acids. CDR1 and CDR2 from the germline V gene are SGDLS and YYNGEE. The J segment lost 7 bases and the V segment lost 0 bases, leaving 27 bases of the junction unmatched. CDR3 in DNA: TGTGCCAGCAGCGTAGAGAGGAATATGGGGTCACAATATAGCGGGAGGGCCTTAAATGAGCAGTTCTTC. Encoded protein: CASSVERNMGSQYSGRALNEQFF.

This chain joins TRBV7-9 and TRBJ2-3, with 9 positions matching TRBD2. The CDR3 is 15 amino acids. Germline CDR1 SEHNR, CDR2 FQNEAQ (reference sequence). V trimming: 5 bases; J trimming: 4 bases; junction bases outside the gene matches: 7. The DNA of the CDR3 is TGTGCCAGCAGCCGACTAGCGGAGGGGTCAGATACGCAGTATTTT. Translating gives CASSRLAEGSDTQYF.

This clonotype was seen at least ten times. The CDR3 loop is CASSQPAGRSYNEQFF. CDR3 sequence (DNA): TGTGCCAGCAGCCAACCAGCGGGAAGGTCCTACAATGAGCAGTTCTTC. This rearrangement joins TRBV3-1 to TRBJ2-1; 7 bases are a match to TRBD2. This CDR3 spans 16 amino acids. After removal of 2 bases from V and 1 base from J, the junction contained 5 bases not matched to a gene. The germline V gene encodes CDR1 LGHDT and CDR2 YNNKEL (reference sequence).

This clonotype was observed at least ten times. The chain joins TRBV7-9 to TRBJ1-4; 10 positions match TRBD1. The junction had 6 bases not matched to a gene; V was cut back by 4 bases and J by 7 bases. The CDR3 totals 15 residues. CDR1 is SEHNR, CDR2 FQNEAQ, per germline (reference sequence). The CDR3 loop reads CASSSGTGEGEKLFF. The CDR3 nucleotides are TGTGCCAGCAGCTCCGGGACAGGGGAGGGTGAAAAACTGTTTTTT.

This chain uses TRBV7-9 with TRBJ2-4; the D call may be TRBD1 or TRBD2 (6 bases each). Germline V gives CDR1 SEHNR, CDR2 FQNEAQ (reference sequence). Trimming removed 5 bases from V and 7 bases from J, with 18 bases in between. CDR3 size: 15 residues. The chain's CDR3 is CASSTGAGGLNIQYF. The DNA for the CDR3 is TGTGCCAGCAGCACGGGGGCAGGCGGGCTGAACATTCAGTACTTC.

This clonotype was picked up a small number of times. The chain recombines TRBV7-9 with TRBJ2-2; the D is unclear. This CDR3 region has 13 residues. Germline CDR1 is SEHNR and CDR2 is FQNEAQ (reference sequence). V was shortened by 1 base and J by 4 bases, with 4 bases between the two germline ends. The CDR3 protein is CASSLGATGELFF. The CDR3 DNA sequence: TGTGCCAGCAGCTTAGGTGCCACCGGGGAGCTGTTTTTT. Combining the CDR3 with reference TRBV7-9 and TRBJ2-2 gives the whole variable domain DTGVSQNPRHKITKRGQNVTFRCDPISEHNRLYWYRQTLGQGPEFLTYFQNEAQLEKSRLLSDRFSAERPKGSFSTLEIQRTEQGDSAMYLCASSLGATGELFFGEGSRLTVL.

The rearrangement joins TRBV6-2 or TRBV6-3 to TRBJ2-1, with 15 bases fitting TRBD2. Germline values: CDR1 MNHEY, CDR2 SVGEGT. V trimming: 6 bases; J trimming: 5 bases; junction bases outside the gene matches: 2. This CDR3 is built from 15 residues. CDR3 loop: CASRGLAGGHNEQFF. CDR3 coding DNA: TGTGCCAGCAGGGGACTAGCGGGAGGACACAATGAGCAGTTCTTC.

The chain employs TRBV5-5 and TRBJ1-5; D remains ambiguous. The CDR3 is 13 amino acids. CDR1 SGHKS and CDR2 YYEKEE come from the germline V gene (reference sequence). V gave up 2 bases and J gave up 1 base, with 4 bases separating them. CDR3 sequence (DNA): TGTGCCAGCAGCTTTGAGAGCAATCAGCCCCAGCATTTT. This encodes CASSFESNQPQHF.

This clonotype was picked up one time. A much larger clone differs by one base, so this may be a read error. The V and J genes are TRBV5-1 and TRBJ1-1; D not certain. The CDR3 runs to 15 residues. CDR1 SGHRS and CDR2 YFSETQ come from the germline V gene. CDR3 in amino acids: CASSRTGPANTEGFF. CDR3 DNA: TGCGCCAGCAGCCGGACCGGGCCCGCGAACACTGAAGGTTTCTTT.

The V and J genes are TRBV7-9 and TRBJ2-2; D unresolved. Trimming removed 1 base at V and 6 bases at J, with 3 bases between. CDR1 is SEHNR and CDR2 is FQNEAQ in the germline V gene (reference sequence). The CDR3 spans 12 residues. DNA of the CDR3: TGTGCCAGCAGCTTAGACGCCGGGGAGCTGTTTTTT. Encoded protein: CASSLDAGELFF.

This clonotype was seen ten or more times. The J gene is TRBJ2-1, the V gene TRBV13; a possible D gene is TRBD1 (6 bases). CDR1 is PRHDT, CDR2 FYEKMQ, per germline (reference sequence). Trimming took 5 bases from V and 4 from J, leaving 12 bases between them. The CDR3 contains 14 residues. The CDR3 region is CASSTGHPYNEQFF. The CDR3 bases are TGTGCCAGCAGCACGGGACACCCGTACAATGAGCAGTTCTTC.

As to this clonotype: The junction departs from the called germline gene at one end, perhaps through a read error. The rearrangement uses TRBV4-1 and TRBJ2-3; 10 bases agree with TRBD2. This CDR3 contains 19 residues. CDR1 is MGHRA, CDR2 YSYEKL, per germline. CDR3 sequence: CASSQDLVGLAVSTDTQYF. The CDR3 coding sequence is TGTGCCAGCAGCCAAGATCTGGTCGGACTAGCGGTTAGCACAGATACGCAGTATTTT.

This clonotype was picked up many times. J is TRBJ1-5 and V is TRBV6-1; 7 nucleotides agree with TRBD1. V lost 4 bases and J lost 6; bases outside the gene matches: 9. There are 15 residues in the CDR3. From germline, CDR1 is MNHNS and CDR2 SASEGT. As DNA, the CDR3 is TGTGCCAGCAGTGCCCGACAGGGATTAGGTCAGCCCCAGCATTTT. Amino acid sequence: CASSARQGLGQPQHF.

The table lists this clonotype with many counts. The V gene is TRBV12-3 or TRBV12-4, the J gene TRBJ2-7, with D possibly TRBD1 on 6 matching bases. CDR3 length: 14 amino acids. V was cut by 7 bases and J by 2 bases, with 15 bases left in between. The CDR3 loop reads CASTYRQVTYEQYF. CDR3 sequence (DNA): TGTGCCAGCACCTATCGACAGGTTACCTACGAGCAGTACTTC.

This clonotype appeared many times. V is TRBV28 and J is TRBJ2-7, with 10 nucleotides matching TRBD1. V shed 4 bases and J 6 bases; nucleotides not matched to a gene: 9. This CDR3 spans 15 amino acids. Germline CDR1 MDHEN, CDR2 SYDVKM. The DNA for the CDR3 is TGTGCCAGCAGTTCCTCCGGGACAGGGGAATCCGAGCAGTACTTC. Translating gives CASSSSGTGESEQYF.

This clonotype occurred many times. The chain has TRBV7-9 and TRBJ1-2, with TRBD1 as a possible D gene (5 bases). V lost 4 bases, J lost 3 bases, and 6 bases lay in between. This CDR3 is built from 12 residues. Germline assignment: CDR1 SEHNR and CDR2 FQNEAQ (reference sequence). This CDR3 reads CASSSRDYGYTF. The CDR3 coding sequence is TGTGCCAGCAGCTCCAGGGACTATGGCTACACCTTC. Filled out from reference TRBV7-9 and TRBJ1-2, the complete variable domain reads DTGVSQNPRHKITKRGQNVTFRCDPISEHNRLYWYRQTLGQGPEFLTYFQNEAQLEKSRLLSDRFSAERPKGSFSTLEIQRTEQGDSAMYLCASSSRDYGYTFGSGTRLTVV.

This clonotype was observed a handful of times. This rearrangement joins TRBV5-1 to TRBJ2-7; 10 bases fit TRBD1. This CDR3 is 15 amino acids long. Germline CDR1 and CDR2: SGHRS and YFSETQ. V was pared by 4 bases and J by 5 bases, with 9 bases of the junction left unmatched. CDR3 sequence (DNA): TGCGCCAGCAGCCTGGATCCGGGACAGGGGAACGAGCAGTACTTC. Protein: CASSLDPGQGNEQYF.

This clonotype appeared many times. Here the CDR3 DNA reads TGTGCCAGCAGTTTATATTCGGGAGTCATGACAGATACGCAGTATTTT. Its protein is CASSLYSGVMTDTQYF. V and J are TRBV12-3 or TRBV12-4 and TRBJ2-3; D might be TRBD2 (6 bases). Trimming took off 2 bases at V and 3 bases at J, with 15 bases between the two ends. The CDR3 is 16 residues long.

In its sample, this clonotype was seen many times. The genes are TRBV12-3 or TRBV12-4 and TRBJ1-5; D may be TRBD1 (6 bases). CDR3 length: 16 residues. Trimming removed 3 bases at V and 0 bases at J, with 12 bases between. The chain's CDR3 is CASSFLTGYSNQPQHF. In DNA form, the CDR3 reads TGTGCCAGCAGTTTCCTGACAGGCTATAGCAATCAGCCCCAGCATTTT.